The source of this TCR beta chain is a study of blood T cells in healthy people across ages. The table lists this clonotype with many counts. What it recognizes is unknown. Collection of 9 to 10 milliliters of peripheral blood was performed for each donor. The germline V and J ends were trimmed by 1 base and 9 bases, with 9 bases remaining between them. CDR3 length equals 12 residues. Germline V gene lookup returns CDR1 SGHTA and CDR2 FQGNSA. The authors ran a second PCR of 7 to 11 cycles using a sample-barcoded 5' primer and a J-beta primer mix. Using its own MiXCR run on the 5' RACE reads, TCRdb lists one record per CDR3 protein. The table includes 600,000 or so distinct CDR3 sequences, about 28% detected once. Study-wide findings and caveats: Naive T cell percentage and TCR beta diversity correlated strongly. Long-lived donors carried more naive CD4+ cells and greater diversity than aged donors.

V is TRBV7-2 and J is TRBJ2-5; no firm D call. This TCR was sampled from a woman of 80 years or more in good health. The sample was blood. CDR3 in DNA: TGTGCCAGCAGCTTAGGGCGAAGGGCCCAGTACTTC. Residues: CASSLGRRAQYF.